Listed below are T cell receptor beta chains from one sample, sequenced in a study of shared clonotypes between healthy human individuals. TCRdb's table, derived via immunoSEQ multiplex PCR, lists solely in-frame clones and lacks some. Of about 1.1 million clones listed, around 78% are singletons. Sequenced input: memory CD4+ T cells from PBMCs. All receptors derive from a man between 18 and 35 years old in good health. Some clones in this sample may be carry-over from other donors' samples. Each CDR3 is given without its conserved first and last residue.

TRBV28 | ASSLLSYEQY
TRBV28 | ASSLTQGGTEAF
TRBV27 | ASRIQGGETQY
TRBV11-2 | ASSSGFSNQPQH
TRBV15 | ATSRYPGNSYEQY
TRBV11-3 | ASSISYNEQF
TRBV10-3 | AIRGHLNTEAF
TRBV5-6 | ASSLGGRYQPQH
TRBV19 | ASSGIGYEQY
TRBV4-1 | ASSRAGGPSGELF
TRBV7-2 | ASMGPVFRNTIY
TRBV28 | ASTSSPGHPYGYT
TRBV18 | ASSPRPGSFDYT
TRBV7-3 | ASSSRGVTSGRTDTQY
TRBV28 | ASSLTGGAALG
TRBV5-1 | ASSLWGTGNEQY
TRBV4-2 | ASSARRTDTQY
TRBV5-1 | ASSLLGTGGNTGELF
TRBV2 | ASSALPPYEQY
TRBV5-4 | ASSSGRISGQETQY
TRBV28 | ASSSRGNTEAF
TRBV30 | AWSVLAGVSDTQY
TRBV10-3 | AITTDTQY
TRBV15 | ATSRGTGGYQETQY
TRBV28 | ATIAGGRQETQY
TRBV7-2 | ASNLLGATYGYT
TRBV5-6 | ASSLGVGDSGYT
TRBV5-1 | ASRDLAGGTGELF
TRBV28 | ASSLWGMDAGGNTEAF
TRBV30 | AWSGTSGNTIY
TRBV2 | ASRPDGGRISGANVLT
TRBV5-7 | ASSSAPGQGLYQPQH
TRBV14 | ASSQGLAGAFYEQY